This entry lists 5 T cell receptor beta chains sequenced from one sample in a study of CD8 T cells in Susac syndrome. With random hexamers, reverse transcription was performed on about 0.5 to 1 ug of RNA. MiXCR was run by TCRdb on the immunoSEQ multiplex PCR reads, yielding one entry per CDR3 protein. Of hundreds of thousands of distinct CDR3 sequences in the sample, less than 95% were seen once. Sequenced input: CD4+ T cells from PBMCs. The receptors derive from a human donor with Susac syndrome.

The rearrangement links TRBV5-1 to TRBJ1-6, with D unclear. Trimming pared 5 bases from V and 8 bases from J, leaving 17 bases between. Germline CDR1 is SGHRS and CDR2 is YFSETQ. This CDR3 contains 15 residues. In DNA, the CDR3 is TGCGCCAGCAGGTATTCTTCGGGGAGCGATTCACCCCTCCACTTT. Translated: CASRYSSGSDSPLHF.

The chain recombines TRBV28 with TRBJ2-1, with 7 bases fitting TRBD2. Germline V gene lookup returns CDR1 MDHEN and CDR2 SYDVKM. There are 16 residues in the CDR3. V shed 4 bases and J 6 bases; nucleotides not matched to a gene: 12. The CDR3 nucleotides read TGTGCCAGCAGTTCCTCCGGGACTATTGTGGCCAATGAGCAGTTCTTC. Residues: CASSSSGTIVANEQFF.

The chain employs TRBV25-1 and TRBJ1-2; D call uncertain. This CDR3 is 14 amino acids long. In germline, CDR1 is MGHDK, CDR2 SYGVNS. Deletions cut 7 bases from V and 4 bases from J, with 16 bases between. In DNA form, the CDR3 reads TGTGCCAGCAAGGATTCGAGAGGGTCCTATGGCTACACCTTC. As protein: CASKDSRGSYGYTF.

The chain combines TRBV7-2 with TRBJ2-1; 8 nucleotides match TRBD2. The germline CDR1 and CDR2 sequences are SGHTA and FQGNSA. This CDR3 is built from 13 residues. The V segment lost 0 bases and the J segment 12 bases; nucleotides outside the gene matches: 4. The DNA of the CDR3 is TGTGCCAGCAGCTTAGCGCTCGCGGGGGGGCAGTTCTTC. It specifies CASSLALAGGQFF.

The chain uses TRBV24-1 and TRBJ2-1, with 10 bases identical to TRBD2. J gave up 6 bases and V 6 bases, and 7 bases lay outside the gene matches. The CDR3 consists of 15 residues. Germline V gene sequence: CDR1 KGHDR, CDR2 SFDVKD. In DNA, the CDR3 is TGTGCCACCAGTCAAAGCGGGGGGGCCACCAATGAGCAGTTCTTC. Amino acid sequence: CATSQSGGATNEQFF.